The sample holds one count of the clone carrying this T cell receptor beta chain. The sample is drawn from a study of T cells in Graves' hyperthyroidism and ophthalmopathy. CDR1 and CDR2 (germline): PRHDT, FYEKMQ (reference sequence). The CDR3 spans 15 residues. With V trimmed by 4 bases and J by 2 bases, 7 bases remained unmatched. Amplification yielded TCR beta CDR3 regions, with RNA transcripts as the source. The study used the HTBI primer set for a first-round RT-PCR of the TCR CDR3. TCRdb independently ran MiXCR on the multiplex PCR reads; one entry per CDR3 protein. There are roughly 840,000 distinct CDR3 sequences in the sample; about two fifths occur only once, and approximately 8.7% lies in the top ten.

The sequence was obtained from a man between 18 and 29 years old with Graves' hyperthyroidism. The chain is built from TRBV13 and TRBJ2-5; TRBD1 matches 7 bases. Material: blood. CDR3 DNA: TGTGCCAGCAGCTGGACAGGTCAGGGACAAGAGACCCAGTACTTC. It encodes CASSWTGQGQETQYF. Complete variable domain (other parts from reference TRBV13 and TRBJ2-5): AAGVIQSPRHLIKEKRETATLKCYPIPRHDTVYWYQQGPGQDPQFLISFYEKMQSDKGSIPDRFSAQQFSDYHSELNMSSLELGDSALYFCASSWTGQGQETQYFGPGTRLLVL.